A single sample is the source of the 8 T cell receptor beta chains below, sequenced in a study of T cells in localized non-small cell lung cancer. The table came from immunoSEQ multiplex PCR; TCRdb's copy has only in-frame clones and leaves some out. The data contain some 21,000 clones, 89% of them seen just once; the ten biggest clones take up over 7.5%. Material: peripheral blood, obtained before any cancer treatment. These receptors all stem from a man aged 35-69 years with stage I lung adenocarcinoma.

The chain has TRBV6-6 and TRBJ1-1, with 8 bases that match TRBD1. The junction had 9 bases not matched to a gene; V was cut back by 5 bases and J by 4 bases. Germline V CDR1 and CDR2: MNHNY, SVGAGI (reference sequence). The CDR3 contains 15 residues. CDR3 amino acids: CASSRDTGGGTEAFF. The CDR3 nucleotides read TGTGCCAGCAGTCGAGACACAGGGGGAGGCACTGAAGCTTTCTTT.

The rearrangement uses TRBV14 and TRBJ2-2; TRBD1 agrees at 8 bases. Losses at the gene ends were 4 bases for V and 8 bases for J; bases not matched to a gene: 3. The V gene's germline CDR1 is SGHDN and CDR2 FVKESK. The CDR3 sequence is 13 residues long. CDR3 residues: CASSLDRAGELFF. In DNA form, the CDR3 reads TGTGCCAGCAGCCTGGACAGGGCTGGGGAGCTGTTTTTT.

This chain uses TRBV11-2 with TRBJ2-7; the match to TRBD2 covers 9 bases. V trimming: 0 bases; J trimming: 4 bases; junction bases outside the gene matches: 7. Germline V gives CDR1 SGHAT, CDR2 FQNNGV. The CDR3 spans 16 residues. The CDR3 is CASSLDLGGGGYEQYF. DNA for the CDR3: TGTGCCAGCAGCTTAGATTTAGGCGGGGGGGGATACGAGCAGTACTTC.

Comment on this clone: Other DNA sequences of this sample code for an identical CDR3. This chain joins TRBV2 and TRBJ2-2; the D gene is possibly TRBD2 (5 bases). The CDR3 is made up of 16 amino acids. Deletions cut 4 bases from V and 7 bases from J, with 19 bases between. Germline V CDR1 and CDR2: SNHLY, FYNNEI. The CDR3 sequence is CASSVGKGRSGGELFF. The CDR3 DNA sequence: TGTGCCAGCAGTGTCGGGAAAGGCCGTTCGGGCGGGGAGCTGTTTTTT.

The rearrangement joins TRBV5-5 to TRBJ2-2, with D possibly being TRBD1 (6 bases). V dropped 4 bases and J dropped 3 bases, with 13 bases sitting between them. This CDR3 region has 15 residues. CDR1 is SGHKS and CDR2 is YYEKEE in the germline V gene (reference sequence). The CDR3 region has the DNA TGTGCCAGCAGCCCTCAGACAGGTTACACCGGGGAGCTGTTTTTT. It codes for CASSPQTGYTGELFF.

This sequence joins TRBV1 and TRBJ2-4; the table calls TRBD1, which could not be checked here. TRBV1 corresponds to a pseudogene. CDR3 length: 17 residues. CDR3 residues: CTSSQDPDRGDKNIQYF. The CDR3 DNA reads TGCACCAGCAGCCAAGACCCGGACAGGGGCGACAAAAACATTCAGTACTTC.

V usage is TRBV25-1 and J usage is TRBJ2-3, with 7 nucleotides matching TRBD2. This CDR3 spans 18 amino acids. Germline V lookup: CDR1 MGHDK, CDR2 SYGVNS. V was clipped by 6 bases and J by 0 bases; unmatched bases: 15. CDR3 sequence: CASSRMTSGLGSTDTQYF. The CDR3 DNA is TGTGCCAGCAGCCGAATGACCTCAGGACTAGGTAGCACAGATACGCAGTATTTT. The complete variable domain, with remaining parts taken from reference TRBV25-1 and TRBJ2-3, reads EADIYQTPRYLVIGTGKKITLECSQTMGHDKMYWYQQDPGMELHLIHYSYGVNSTEKGDLSSESTVSRIRTEHFPLTLESARPSHTSQYLCASSRMTSGLGSTDTQYFGPGTRLTVL.

This clone was picked up a small number of times. The chain has TRBV19 and TRBJ1-5; D is ambiguous. Deletions cut 6 bases from V and 7 bases from J, with 22 bases between. Germline CDR1 and CDR2: LNHDA and SQIVND (reference sequence). CDR3 length equals 16 residues. CDR3 protein: CASRFGGLGLWQPQHF. The CDR3 coding sequence is TGTGCCAGTAGATTTGGAGGGTTGGGGTTGTGGCAGCCCCAGCATTTT.